The rows below give T cell receptor beta chains drawn from one sample of a study of CD8 T cells in ankylosing spondylitis. TCRdb used MiXCR to reprocess the 5' RACE reads, holding one entry per CDR3 protein. The sample holds 150,000 to 200,000 distinct CDR3 sequences, 11% seen once. The sample consisted of blood, either unsorted or a sorted T cell fraction (not recorded which). Receptors originate from a male donor with ankylosing spondylitis or in good health (not recorded which). CDR3s include the opening cysteine and the closing phenylalanine or tryptophan. The order of the fields is V gene, J gene, D gene, clone size, CDR3 protein, CDR3 DNA. D genes are given only for firm matches. The size of a clone is reported for some rows only, either as once, few or many, or as a class for expanded clones.

v_gene: TRBV29-1
j_gene: TRBJ2-7
d_gene: TRBD2
abundance: many
CDR3aa: CSVEGRSGGGEQYF
CDR3nt: TGCAGCGTTGAAGGTCGTAGCGGGGGTGGCGAGCAGTACTTC

v_gene: TRBV6-4
j_gene: TRBJ1-1
d_gene: -
abundance: few
CDR3aa: CASSDAPTHTVNTEAFF
CDR3nt: TGTGCCAGCAGTGACGCGCCTACCCATACAGTGAACACTGAAGCTTTCTTT

v_gene: TRBV7-6
j_gene: TRBJ2-3
d_gene: -
abundance: many
CDR3aa: CASSPALRSSTDTQYF
CDR3nt: TGTGCCAGCAGCCCGGCGTTACGTTCTAGCACAGATACGCAGTATTTT

v_gene: TRBV28
j_gene: TRBJ2-1
d_gene: -
abundance: many
CDR3aa: CASSSYLTGINNEQFF
CDR3nt: TGTGCCAGCAGTAGTTACCTGACCGGGATCAACAATGAGCAGTTCTTC

v_gene: TRBV12-3/TRBV12-4
j_gene: TRBJ2-1
d_gene: TRBD2
abundance: many
CDR3aa: CASSFVQVAGSAEQFF
CDR3nt: TGTGCCAGCAGTTTCGTTCAGGTAGCGGGATCGGCTGAGCAGTTCTTC

v_gene: TRBV18
j_gene: TRBJ2-1
d_gene: TRBD1
abundance: -
CDR3aa: CASTRGPDYNEQFF
CDR3nt: TGTGCCAGCACCAGGGGGCCCGATTACAATGAGCAGTTCTTC

v_gene: TRBV4-1
j_gene: TRBJ1-2
d_gene: -
abundance: many
CDR3aa: CASSQVTGIYGYTF
CDR3nt: TGCGCCAGCAGCCAAGTAACAGGGATCTATGGCTACACCTTC

v_gene: TRBV6-5
j_gene: TRBJ2-7
d_gene: -
abundance: few
CDR3aa: CASKGPGEQYF
CDR3nt: TGTGCCAGCAAAGGACCGGGAGAGCAGTACTTC

v_gene: TRBV29-1
j_gene: TRBJ2-3
d_gene: TRBD2
abundance: many
CDR3aa: CSATLAGGRTDTQYF
CDR3nt: TGCAGCGCTACTCTAGCGGGAGGACGCACAGATACGCAGTATTTT

v_gene: TRBV11-2
j_gene: TRBJ2-3
d_gene: TRBD2
abundance: few
CDR3aa: CASSFLWSGRSGGADTQYF
CDR3nt: TGTGCCAGCAGCTTTTTATGGTCTGGTAGGAGCGGGGGGGCAGATACGCAGTATTTT

v_gene: TRBV7-9
j_gene: TRBJ1-4
d_gene: -
abundance: many
CDR3aa: CASSLFGHVEEKLFF
CDR3nt: TGTGCCAGCAGCTTATTCGGGCATGTGGAGGAAAAACTGTTTTTT

v_gene: TRBV20-1
j_gene: TRBJ2-3
d_gene: -
abundance: many
CDR3aa: CSARDPQRSDTQYF
CDR3nt: TGCAGTGCTAGAGACCCCCAGCGGTCAGATACGCAGTATTTT

v_gene: TRBV29-1
j_gene: TRBJ1-2
d_gene: -
abundance: many
CDR3aa: CSVLGDTANYGYTF
CDR3nt: TGCAGCGTTTTAGGGGACACAGCTAACTATGGCTACACCTTC

v_gene: TRBV20-1
j_gene: TRBJ2-3
d_gene: TRBD2
abundance: -
CDR3aa: CSAWGLASTDTQYF
CDR3nt: TGCAGTGCTTGGGGACTAGCAAGCACAGATACGCAGTATTTT

v_gene: TRBV5-1
j_gene: TRBJ2-1
d_gene: TRBD2
abundance: -
CDR3aa: CASSFSGRPYNEQFF
CDR3nt: TGCGCCAGCAGCTTTAGCGGGAGACCCTACAATGAGCAGTTCTTC

v_gene: TRBV6-1
j_gene: TRBJ1-3
d_gene: -
abundance: many
CDR3aa: CASSQHSRRDGNTIYF
CDR3nt: TGTGCCAGCAGTCAGCATTCGAGGAGGGATGGAAACACCATATATTTT

v_gene: TRBV7-2
j_gene: TRBJ2-1
d_gene: TRBD2
abundance: -
CDR3aa: CASSLARGLAGNEQFF
CDR3nt: TGTGCCAGCAGCTTAGCGAGGGGACTAGCGGGAAATGAGCAGTTCTTC

v_gene: TRBV3-1
j_gene: TRBJ1-6
d_gene: -
abundance: many
CDR3aa: CASSQEGPSSYNSPLHF
CDR3nt: TGTGCCAGCAGCCAAGAGGGGCCAAGCTCCTATAATTCACCCCTCCACTTT

v_gene: TRBV27
j_gene: TRBJ1-5
d_gene: -
abundance: many
CDR3aa: CASSLYSVGQPQHF
CDR3nt: TGTGCCAGCAGTTTATACTCCGTCGGGCAGCCCCAGCATTTT

v_gene: TRBV5-1
j_gene: TRBJ2-1
d_gene: -
abundance: many
CDR3aa: CASSLQGSRSYNEQFF
CDR3nt: TGCGCCAGCAGCTTGCAGGGATCCCGCTCCTACAATGAGCAGTTCTTC